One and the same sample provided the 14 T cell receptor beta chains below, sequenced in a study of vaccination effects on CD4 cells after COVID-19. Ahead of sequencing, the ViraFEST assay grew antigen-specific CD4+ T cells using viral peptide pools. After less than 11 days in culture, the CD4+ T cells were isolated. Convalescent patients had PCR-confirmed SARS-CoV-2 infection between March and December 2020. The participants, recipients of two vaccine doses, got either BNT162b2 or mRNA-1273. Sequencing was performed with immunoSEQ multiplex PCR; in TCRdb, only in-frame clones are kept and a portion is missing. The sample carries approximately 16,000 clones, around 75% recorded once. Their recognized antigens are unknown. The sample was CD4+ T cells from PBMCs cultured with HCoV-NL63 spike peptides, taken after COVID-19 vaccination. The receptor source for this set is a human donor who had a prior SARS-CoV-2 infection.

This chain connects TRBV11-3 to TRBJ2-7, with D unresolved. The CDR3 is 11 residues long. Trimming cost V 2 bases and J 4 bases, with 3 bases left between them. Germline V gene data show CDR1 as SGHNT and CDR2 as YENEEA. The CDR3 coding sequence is TGTGCCAGCAGCTTAATGTACGAGCAGTACTTC. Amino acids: CASSLMYEQYF.

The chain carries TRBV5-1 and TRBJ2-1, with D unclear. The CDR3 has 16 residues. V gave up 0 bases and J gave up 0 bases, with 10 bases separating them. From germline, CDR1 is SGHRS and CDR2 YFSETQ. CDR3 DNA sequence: TGCGCCAGCAGCTTGGGTATCTATAGCTCCTACAATGAGCAGTTCTTC. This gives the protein CASSLGIYSSYNEQFF.

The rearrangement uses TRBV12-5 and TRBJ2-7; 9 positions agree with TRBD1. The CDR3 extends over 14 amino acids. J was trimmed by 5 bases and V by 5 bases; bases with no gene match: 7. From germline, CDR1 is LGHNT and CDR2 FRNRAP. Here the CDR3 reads CASGAGDRDHEQYF. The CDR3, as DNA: TGTGCTAGTGGTGCTGGGGACAGGGACCACGAGCAGTACTTC. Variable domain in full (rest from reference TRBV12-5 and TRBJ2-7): DARVTQTPRHKVTEMGQEVTMRCQPILGHNTVFWYRQTMMQGLELLAYFRNRAPLDDSGMPKDRFSAEMPDATLATLKIQPSEPRDSAVYFCASGAGDRDHEQYFGPGTRLTVT.

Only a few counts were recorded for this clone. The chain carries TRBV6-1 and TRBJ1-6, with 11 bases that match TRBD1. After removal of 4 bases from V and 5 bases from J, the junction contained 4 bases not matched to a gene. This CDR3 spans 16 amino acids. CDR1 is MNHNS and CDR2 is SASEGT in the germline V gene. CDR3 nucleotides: TGTGCCAGCAGTGGGGGACAGGGGGGGCATAATTCACCCCTCCACTTT. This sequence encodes CASSGGQGGHNSPLHF.

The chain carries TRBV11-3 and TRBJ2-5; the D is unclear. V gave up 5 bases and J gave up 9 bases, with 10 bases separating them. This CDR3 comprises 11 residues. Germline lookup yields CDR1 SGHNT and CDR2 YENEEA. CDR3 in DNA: TGTGCCAGCAGCAAAGGAACCCCCCAGTACTTC. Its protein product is CASSKGTPQYF. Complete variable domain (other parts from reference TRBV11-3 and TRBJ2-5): EAGVVQSPRYKIIEKKQPVAFWCNPISGHNTLYWYLQNLGQGPELLIRYENEEAVDDSQLPKDRFSAERLKGVDSTLKIQPAELGDSAVYLCASSKGTPQYFGPGTRLLVL.

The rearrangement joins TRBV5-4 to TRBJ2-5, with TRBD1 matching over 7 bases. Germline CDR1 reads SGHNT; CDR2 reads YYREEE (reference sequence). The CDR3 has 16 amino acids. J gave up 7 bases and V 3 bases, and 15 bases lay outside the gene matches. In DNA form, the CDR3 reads TGTGCCAGCAGCTCAGCCCGGGACAGAAATGTCGGGACCCAGTACTTC. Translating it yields CASSSARDRNVGTQYF.

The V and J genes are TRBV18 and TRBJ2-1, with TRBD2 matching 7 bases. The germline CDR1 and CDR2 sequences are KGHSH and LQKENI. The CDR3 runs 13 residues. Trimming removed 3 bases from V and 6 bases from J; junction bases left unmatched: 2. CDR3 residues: CASSPRLANEQFF. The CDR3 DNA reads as TGTGCCAGCTCACCGAGACTAGCCAATGAGCAGTTCTTC. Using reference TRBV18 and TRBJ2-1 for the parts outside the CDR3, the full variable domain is NAGVMQNPRHLVRRRGQEARLRCSPMKGHSHVYWYRQLPEEGLKFMVYLQKENIIDESGMPKERFSAEFPKEGPSILRIQQVVRGDSAAYFCASSPRLANEQFFGPGTRLTVL.

CDR3 bases: TGTGCCAGCAGCTTAGAGGCAGGGGGCCACACTGAAGCTTTCTTT. Protein: CASSLEAGGHTEAFF. V usage is TRBV11-2 and J usage is TRBJ1-1; 8 bases are shared with TRBD1. The V gene end was trimmed by 0 bases and the J gene end by 3 bases; junction bases not matched to a gene: 3. The germline CDR1 and CDR2 sequences are SGHAT and FQNNGV. CDR3 length equals 15 residues. The whole variable domain, filled in from reference TRBV11-2 and TRBJ1-1, reads EAGVAQSPRYKIIEKRQSVAFWCNPISGHATLYWYQQILGQGPKLLIQFQNNGVVDDSQLPKDRFSAERLKGVDSTLKIQPAKLEDSAVYLCASSLEAGGHTEAFFGQGTRLTVV.

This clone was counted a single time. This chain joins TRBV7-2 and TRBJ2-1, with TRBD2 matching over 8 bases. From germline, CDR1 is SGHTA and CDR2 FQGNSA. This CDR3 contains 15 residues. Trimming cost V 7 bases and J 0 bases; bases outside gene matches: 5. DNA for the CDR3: TGTGCCAGCACACTAGCGGTAAGCTCCTACAATGAGCAGTTCTTC. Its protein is CASTLAVSSYNEQFF.

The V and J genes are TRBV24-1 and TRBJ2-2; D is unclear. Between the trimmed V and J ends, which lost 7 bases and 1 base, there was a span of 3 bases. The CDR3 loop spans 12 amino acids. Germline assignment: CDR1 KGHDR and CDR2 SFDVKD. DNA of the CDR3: TGTGCCACCAGAGGGAACACCGGGGAGCTGTTTTTT. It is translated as CATRGNTGELFF.

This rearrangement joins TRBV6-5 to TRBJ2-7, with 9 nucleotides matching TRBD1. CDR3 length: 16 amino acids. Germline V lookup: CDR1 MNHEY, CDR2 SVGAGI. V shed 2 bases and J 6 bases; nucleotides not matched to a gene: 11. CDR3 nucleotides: TGTGCCAGCAGTTACGGTATTGGGACAGGGATCGCCGAGCAGTACTTC. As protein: CASSYGIGTGIAEQYF.

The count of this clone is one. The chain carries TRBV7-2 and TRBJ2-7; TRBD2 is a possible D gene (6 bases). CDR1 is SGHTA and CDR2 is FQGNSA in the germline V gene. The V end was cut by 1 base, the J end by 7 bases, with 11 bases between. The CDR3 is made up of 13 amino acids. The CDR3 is CASSLGLAREQYF. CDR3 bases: TGTGCCAGCAGCTTAGGGCTAGCGAGAGAGCAGTACTTC. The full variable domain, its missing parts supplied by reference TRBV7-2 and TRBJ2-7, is GAGVSQSPSNKVTEKGKDVELRCDPISGHTALYWYRQSLGQGLEFLIYFQGNSAPDKSGLPSDRFSAERTGGSVSTLTIQRTQQEDSAVYLCASSLGLAREQYFGPGTRLTVT.

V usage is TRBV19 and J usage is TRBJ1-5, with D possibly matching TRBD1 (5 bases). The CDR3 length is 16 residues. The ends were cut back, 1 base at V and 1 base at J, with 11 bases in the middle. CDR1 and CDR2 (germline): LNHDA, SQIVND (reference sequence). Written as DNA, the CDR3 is TGTGCCAGTAGTATAGGCCGGGGCGCGAGCAATCAGCCCCAGCATTTT. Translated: CASSIGRGASNQPQHF.

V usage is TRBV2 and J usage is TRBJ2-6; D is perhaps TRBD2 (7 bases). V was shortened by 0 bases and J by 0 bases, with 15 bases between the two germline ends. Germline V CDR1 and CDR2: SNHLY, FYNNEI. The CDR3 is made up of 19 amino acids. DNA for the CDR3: TGTGCCAGCAGTGAAGCGGGGGGGGCAGGGCTCTCTGGGGCCAACGTCCTGACTTTC. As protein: CASSEAGGAGLSGANVLTF.